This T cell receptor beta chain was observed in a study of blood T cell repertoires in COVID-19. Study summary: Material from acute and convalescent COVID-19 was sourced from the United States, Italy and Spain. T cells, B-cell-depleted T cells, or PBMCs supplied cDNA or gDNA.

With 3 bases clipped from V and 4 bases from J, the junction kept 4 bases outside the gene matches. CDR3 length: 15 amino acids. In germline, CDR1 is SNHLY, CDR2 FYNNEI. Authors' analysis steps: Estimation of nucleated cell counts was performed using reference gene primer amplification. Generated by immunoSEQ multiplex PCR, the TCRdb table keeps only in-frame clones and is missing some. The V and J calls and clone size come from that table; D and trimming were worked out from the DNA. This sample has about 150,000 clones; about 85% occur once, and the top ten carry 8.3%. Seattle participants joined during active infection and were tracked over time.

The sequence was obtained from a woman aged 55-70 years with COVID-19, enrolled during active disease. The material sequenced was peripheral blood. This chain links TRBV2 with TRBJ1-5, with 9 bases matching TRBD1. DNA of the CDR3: TGTGCCAGCAGTGAGGGACAGGGCGGGAATCAGCCCCAGCATTTT. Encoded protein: CASSEGQGGNQPQHF.